The following is a T cell receptor (beta chain) sequence with its context. Unique molecular identifiers were affixed to single, distinct cDNA molecules. Via MiXCR, TCRdb re-called the 5' RACE reads, giving one row per CDR3 protein. This table holds about 70,000 distinct CDR3 sequences, approximately 11% found once. The data are from a study of early T cells in non-severe SARS-CoV-2 infection. Study-wide context: Sequencing targeted bulk RNA from unsorted whole blood, leaving chains unpaired.

The V and J ends lost 3 bases and 3 bases respectively, with 12 bases between them. This CDR3 comprises 16 residues. Sequenced input: whole blood. V gene TRBV12-3 or TRBV12-4 combines with J gene TRBJ1-6; D unclear. The origin of this receptor is an adult who was a healthcare worker with PCR-confirmed SARS-CoV-2 infection or an uninfected control (not recorded which). The CDR3 reads CASSFNARSYNSPLHF. The CDR3 DNA reads TGTGCCAGCAGTTTCAATGCCCGGAGCTATAATTCACCCCTCCACTTT.